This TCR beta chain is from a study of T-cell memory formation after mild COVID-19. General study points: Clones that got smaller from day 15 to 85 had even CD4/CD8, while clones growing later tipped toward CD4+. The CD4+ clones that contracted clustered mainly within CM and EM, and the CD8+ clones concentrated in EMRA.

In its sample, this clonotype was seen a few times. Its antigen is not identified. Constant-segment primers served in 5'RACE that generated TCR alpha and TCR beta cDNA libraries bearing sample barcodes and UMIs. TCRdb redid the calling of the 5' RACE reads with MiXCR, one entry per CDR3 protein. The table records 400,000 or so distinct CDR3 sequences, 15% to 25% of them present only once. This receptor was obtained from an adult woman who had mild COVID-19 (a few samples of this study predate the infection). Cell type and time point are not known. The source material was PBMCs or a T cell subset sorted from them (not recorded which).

The CDR3 region is CASSETPGTGSEQFF. The CDR3 coding sequence is TGTGCCAGCAGCGAGACACCGGGGACAGGGAGTGAGCAGTTCTTC. The V gene is TRBV6-1, the J gene TRBJ2-1, with 9 bases fitting TRBD1. Germline V lookup: CDR1 MNHNS, CDR2 SASEGT. The CDR3 spans 15 residues. The J segment lost 9 bases and the V segment lost 6 bases, leaving 12 bases of the junction unmatched.